Included here is one TCR beta chain sequence, with context. The target antigen is unknown. This record belongs to a study of immune cell composition in non-small cell lung cancer. Normal lung was taken at the farthest possible site, at least 3 cm from tumour. The repertoire was sequenced with immunoSEQ multiplex PCR; TCRdb's copy has only in-frame clones and lacks some. The sample has over 2,000 clones, 60% to 80% seen once; the top ten hold roughly 16%. After removal of 6 bases from V and 3 bases from J, the junction contained 7 bases not matched to a gene. Germline V gene data show CDR1 as LNHDA and CDR2 as SQIVND (reference sequence). The CDR3 is 15 amino acids. General study results and limits: Overall clonality, unlike maximal tumour-associated clone frequency, did not predict TIL reactivity.

The TCR originated in a human donor with non-small cell lung cancer. Sequenced: non-adjacent lung tissue. This chain links TRBV19 with TRBJ1-3; 8 nucleotides agree with TRBD1. In DNA form, the CDR3 reads TGTGCCAGTAGCTCGCCAGGGGGCCTTGGAAACACCATATATTTT. This codes for CASSSPGGLGNTIYF.